This T cell receptor beta chain is from a study of Graves' ophthalmopathy and Graves' hyperthyroidism. The TCR beta CDR3 regions underwent amplification from RNA transcripts. RT-PCR with HTBI primers came first, then second-round multiplex PCR. MiXCR, run by TCRdb on the multiplex PCR reads, gives a single entry per CDR3 protein. The table has about 640,000 distinct CDR3 sequences, 35% to 45% seen once; the top ten hold more than 2.5%. There are 16 residues in the CDR3. Germline-derived CDR1 and CDR2 are SGHDN and FVKESK. Trimming cost V 3 bases and J 0 bases; bases outside gene matches: 5. Points from the study as a whole: Most expanded clonotypes in thyroid above 0.001 frequency also showed up in blood.

As regards this clonotype: Its antigen remains unidentified.

The sample was peripheral blood. The sequence was obtained from an adult man with Graves' ophthalmopathy. The V gene is TRBV14, the J gene TRBJ2-3; TRBD2 agrees at 8 bases. The CDR3 sequence is CASSHRGGGSTDTQYF. CDR3 DNA sequence: TGTGCCAGCAGCCACAGAGGCGGGGGGAGCACAGATACGCAGTATTTT.